The 10 T cell receptor beta chains presented below share a single source sample, sequenced in a study of cytomegalovirus exposure and HLA in healthy donors. Amplification used 60 Vbeta primers and 13 Jbeta primers. Data came from immunoSEQ multiplex PCR; TCRdb stores just in-frame clones and leaves some out. Its table records fewer than 100,000 clones. The sequenced sample consisted of PBMCs. The receptors shown here come from a man aged 45-65 years in good health and CMV-seronegative.

V usage is TRBV10-3 and J usage is TRBJ1-2, with D perhaps TRBD1 (6 bases). The V end lost 0 bases, the J end lost 2 bases, and 16 bases lay between the germline ends. The germline CDR1 and CDR2 sequences are ENHRY and SYGVKD. The CDR3 consists of 17 residues. The CDR3 loop is CAISESGDRLRNYGYTF. In nucleotides, the CDR3 is TGTGCCATCAGTGAGTCGGGAGACAGGCTAAGAAACTATGGCTACACCTTC.

V usage is TRBV28 and J usage is TRBJ1-1; 9 nucleotides agree with TRBD1. The V gene end was trimmed by 8 bases and the J gene end by 5 bases; junction bases not matched to a gene: 9. Germline V gene data show CDR1 as MDHEN and CDR2 as SYDVKM. The CDR3 sequence is 14 residues long. CDR3 region: CASLLGGQGTEAFF. CDR3 nucleotides: TGTGCCAGCCTCTTAGGGGGACAGGGAACTGAAGCTTTCTTT.

The chain recombines TRBV9 with TRBJ1-6; D not resolved. V was trimmed by 2 bases and J by 6 bases, leaving 6 bases between them. Germline V CDR1 and CDR2: SGDLS, YYNGEE. The CDR3 is 13 residues long. The CDR3 reads CASSVNSNSPLHF. As DNA, the CDR3 is TGTGCCAGCAGCGTGAACAGTAATTCACCCCTCCACTTT. The whole variable domain, remainder taken from reference TRBV9 and TRBJ1-6, is DSGVTQTPKHLITATGQRVTLRCSPRSGDLSVYWYQQSLDQGLQFLIQYYNGEERAKGNILERFSAQQFPDLHSELNLSSLELGDSALYFCASSVNSNSPLHFGNGTRLTVT.

The chain has TRBV29-1 and TRBJ2-7; D is uncertain. Deletions cut 1 base from V and 3 bases from J, with 10 bases between. This CDR3 is built from 13 residues. The V gene's germline CDR1 is SQVTM and CDR2 ANQGSEA. The CDR3 region has the DNA TGCAGCGTTGAAGGGTACCGAGGCTACGAGCAGTACTTC. Encoded protein: CSVEGYRGYEQYF.

CDR3: CASSLEQGYEQYF. The CDR3 DNA is TGTGCCAGCAGCTTGGAACAGGGTTACGAGCAGTACTTC. The chain recombines TRBV5-4 with TRBJ2-7; TRBD1 is a possible D gene (6 bases). The CDR3 is 13 amino acids. Trimming removed 0 bases at V and 4 bases at J, with 8 bases between. Per germline, CDR1 SGHNT and CDR2 YYREEE (reference sequence).

The CDR3 DNA reads as TGTGCCAGCAGCGCTATAACAGAGAACACTGAAGCTTTCTTT. It yields the protein CASSAITENTEAFF. The chain uses TRBV9 and TRBJ1-1; no clear D. From germline, CDR1 is SGDLS and CDR2 YYNGEE. Trimming shortened V by 3 bases and J by 1 base, and 10 bases separated the two germline ends. CDR3 length equals 14 residues.

The chain combines TRBV27 with TRBJ1-2; 10 bases match TRBD1. Per the germline V gene, CDR1 is MNHEY and CDR2 is SMNVEV (reference sequence). This CDR3 spans 12 amino acids. With 5 bases clipped from V and 7 bases from J, the junction kept 1 base outside the gene matches. The chain's CDR3 is CASSGTGVGYTF. DNA of the CDR3: TGTGCCAGCAGTGGGACAGGGGTTGGCTACACCTTC.

The V call is TRBV7-9, the J call TRBJ2-7; 9 positions match TRBD1. The CDR3 extends over 14 amino acids. Trimming cost V 4 bases and J 2 bases; bases outside gene matches: 3. In germline, CDR1 is SEHNR, CDR2 FQNEAQ (reference sequence). CDR3: CASSYGQGTYEQYF. In DNA, the CDR3 is TGTGCCAGCAGCTACGGACAGGGGACCTACGAGCAGTACTTC.

This chain joins TRBV6-6 and TRBJ1-2; the match to TRBD1 covers 7 bases. The CDR3 runs 13 residues. After removal of 4 bases from V and 8 bases from J, the junction contained 7 bases not matched to a gene. Germline V gene lookup returns CDR1 MNHNY and CDR2 SVGAGI (reference sequence). The CDR3 loop reads CASSLGGDRGYTF. CDR3 nucleotides: TGTGCCAGCAGTTTAGGGGGCGATAGGGGCTACACCTTC.

The genes are TRBV7-2 and TRBJ1-5; D remains ambiguous. The CDR3 sequence is 13 residues long. Trimming pared 5 bases from V and 4 bases from J, leaving 9 bases between. Germline CDR1 and CDR2: SGHTA and FQGNSA. In DNA, the CDR3 is TGTGCCAGCAGCCTGGGGAGAAATCAGCCCCAGCATTTT. Encoded protein: CASSLGRNQPQHF.